This T cell receptor beta chain derives from a study of cytomegalovirus exposure and HLA in healthy donors. In germline, CDR1 is MDHEN, CDR2 SYDVKM. There are 16 residues in the CDR3. Trimming cost V 4 bases and J 1 base, with 13 bases left between them. The PCR contained 60 Vbeta and 13 Jbeta primers. The data were produced by immunoSEQ multiplex PCR, yet TCRdb's version contains in-frame clones alone and is incomplete. There are fewer than 100,000 clones in the sample, with roughly 1.5% held by the top ten. The origin of this receptor is a woman aged 55-70 years in good health and CMV-seronegative. The chain combines TRBV28 with TRBJ2-2; possible D gene TRBD2, 5 bases. The sequencing sample was made of PBMCs. CDR3 in DNA: TGTGCCAGCAGTTCCAGACTAACTAAGAACACCGGGGAGCTGTTTTTT. Its translation: CASSSRLTKNTGELFF.